Below, 17 T cell receptor beta chains from the same sample are listed, as sequenced in a study of blood T cells in healthy people across ages. Sample-barcoded 5' priming and a J-beta primer mix drove a second PCR of about 6 to 12 cycles. TCRdb analysed the 5' RACE reads with MiXCR anew, one entry per CDR3 protein. The table has 1 million to 1.2 million distinct CDR3 sequences, less than 45% seen once. Source material: blood. These receptors were obtained from a man between 18 and 29 years old in good health.

This clonotype occurred a few times. The V call is TRBV9, the J call TRBJ2-1, with D unclear. Trimming left V 4 bases short and J 5 bases short, with 19 bases between. CDR3 length equals 16 residues. Germline lookup yields CDR1 SGDLS and CDR2 YYNGEE. The CDR3 is CASSPKREVGNNEQFF. The CDR3 bases are TGTGCCAGCAGCCCCAAAAGAGAGGTGGGGAACAATGAGCAGTTCTTC. The full variable domain, with the rest looked up from reference TRBV9 and TRBJ2-1, is DSGVTQTPKHLITATGQRVTLRCSPRSGDLSVYWYQQSLDQGLQFLIQYYNGEERAKGNILERFSAQQFPDLHSELNLSSLELGDSALYFCASSPKREVGNNEQFFGPGTRLTVL.

This clonotype was recorded only once. The CDR3 sequence: CSAFLWGGDKNIQYF. CDR3 in DNA: TGCAGTGCTTTCCTTTGGGGGGGCGACAAAAACATTCAGTACTTC. V gene TRBV20-1 combines with J gene TRBJ2-4; possible D gene TRBD2, 7 bases. V lost 5 bases and J 3 bases, leaving 17 bases between the germline ends. Germline V gene sequence: CDR1 DFQATT, CDR2 SNEGSKA (reference sequence). This CDR3 spans 15 amino acids.

This clonotype appeared many times. The chain couples TRBV4-3 to TRBJ2-3; TRBD2 matches at 9 bases. Germline V gives CDR1 LGHNA, CDR2 YSLEER. The CDR3 has 17 amino acids. J was trimmed by 4 bases and V by 0 bases; bases with no gene match: 8. This CDR3 is CASSQEFLAGSSDTQYF. In DNA form, the CDR3 reads TGCGCCAGCAGCCAAGAGTTCCTAGCGGGGTCATCAGATACGCAGTATTTT.

This chain connects TRBV20-1 to TRBJ1-4, with TRBD1 identical over 8 bases. In germline, CDR1 is DFQATT, CDR2 SNEGSKA (reference sequence). The CDR3 contains 14 residues. The junction had 11 bases not matched to a gene; V was cut back by 7 bases and J by 7 bases. CDR3 nucleotides: TGCAGTGTCCTAGTTTCAGGGGGCGGTGAAAAACTGTTTTTT. This codes for CSVLVSGGGEKLFF.

The chain has TRBV11-1 and TRBJ1-1; tentatively, D is TRBD1 (5 bases). This CDR3 is 14 amino acids long. Germline assignment: CDR1 SGHAT and CDR2 FQDESV (reference sequence). V lost 6 bases and J 9 bases, leaving 20 bases between the germline ends. This CDR3 reads CASRQENLHSKAFF. CDR3 coding DNA: TGTGCCAGCAGACAGGAGAACCTACACTCTAAAGCTTTCTTT.

The rearrangement uses TRBV10-3 and TRBJ1-2; unclear D gene. The CDR3 loop spans 13 amino acids. Germline V gene sequence: CDR1 ENHRY, CDR2 SYGVKD. The ends were cut back, 8 bases at V and 6 bases at J, with 16 bases in the middle. The CDR3 sequence is CAIRGTKMDGYTF. Written as DNA, the CDR3 is TGTGCCATCCGTGGTACCAAAATGGATGGCTACACCTTC.

This chain connects TRBV9 to TRBJ2-6, with D perhaps matching TRBD1 (6 bases). V was shortened by 0 bases and J by 0 bases, with 19 bases between the two germline ends. In germline, CDR1 is SGDLS, CDR2 YYNGEE. The CDR3 sequence is 20 residues long. In nucleotides, the CDR3 is TGTGCCAGCAGCGTAGCTACGTGGGGGCCCAGTAACTCTGGGGCCAACGTCCTGACTTTC. This sequence encodes CASSVATWGPSNSGANVLTF.

This clonotype was counted a few times. The gene calls are TRBV4-3 and TRBJ1-4; D perhaps matches TRBD1 (6 bases). This CDR3 is 15 amino acids long. Germline lookup yields CDR1 LGHNA and CDR2 YSLEER. The V and J ends lost 0 bases and 4 bases respectively, with 9 bases between them. The CDR3: CASSQEGAINEKLFF. The CDR3 DNA reads as TGCGCCAGCAGCCAAGAGGGGGCCATTAATGAAAAACTGTTTTTT.

As for this clonotype: An end of the junction does not agree with germline; a read error may underlie this. This chain joins TRBV20-1 and TRBJ1-2; D gene unclear. This CDR3 comprises 11 residues. Germline CDR1 reads DFQATT; CDR2 reads SNEGSKA (reference sequence). This CDR3 is CSAKTNCGYTF. In DNA, the CDR3 is TGCAGTGCCAAAACTAACTGTGGCTACACCTTC.

In nucleotides, the CDR3 is TGTGCCAGCAGCCGGGACACAAGAAATCAGCCCCAGCATTTT. This gives the protein CASSRDTRNQPQHF. The J gene is TRBJ1-5, the V gene TRBV6-2 or TRBV6-3, with D maybe TRBD1 (6 bases). This CDR3 region has 14 residues. Germline V CDR1 and CDR2: MNHEY, SVGEGT. The V end lost 6 bases, the J end lost 4 bases, and 13 bases lay between the germline ends.

The chain uses TRBV2 and TRBJ1-2; 8 positions match TRBD1. The CDR3 contains 14 residues. V gave up 6 bases and J gave up 8 bases; unmatched junction bases: 11. Germline V gives CDR1 SNHLY, CDR2 FYNNEI. This CDR3 reads CASSPNWTGQGYTF. CDR3 in DNA: TGTGCCAGCAGCCCCAATTGGACAGGGCAAGGCTACACCTTC.

The V and J genes are TRBV7-9 and TRBJ1-2, with a weak D call TRBD1 (5 bases). Germline-derived CDR1 and CDR2 are SEHNR and FQNEAQ (reference sequence). CDR3 length: 17 amino acids. With 1 base removed from V and 5 bases from J, the gap between germline ends came to 20 bases. CDR3 loop: CASSLDGRELPLYGYTF. The CDR3 coding sequence is TGTGCCAGCAGCTTAGATGGCAGGGAATTGCCATTATATGGCTACACCTTC.

Turning to this clonotype: At one boundary the junction diverges from the germline segment, which might be a read error. This chain connects TRBV7-2 to TRBJ2-3; TRBD1 matches 9 bases. Germline V gene sequence: CDR1 SGHTA, CDR2 FQGNSA. The CDR3 has 17 amino acids. The CDR3 DNA follows: TGTGCCTGCAGCTTAGTTACCGGGACAGGGTGGACAGATACGCAGTATTTT. Its protein product is CACSLVTGTGWTDTQYF.

This clonotype was counted only a few times. CDR3 residues: CASQQGITEAFF. CDR3 coding DNA: TGTGCCAGCCAGCAGGGTATCACTGAAGCTTTCTTT. The chain joins TRBV2 to TRBJ1-1; TRBD1 is a possible D gene (5 bases). The CDR3 contains 12 residues. The germline gives CDR1 SNHLY, CDR2 FYNNEI. V was trimmed by 8 bases and J by 4 bases, leaving 11 bases between them.

This clonotype was found a few times. The chain joins TRBV6-5 to TRBJ2-3; 11 positions agree with TRBD1. With V trimmed by 2 bases and J by 2 bases, 15 bases remained unmatched. The CDR3 sequence is 20 residues long. The germline V gene has CDR1 MNHEY and CDR2 SVGAGI. The CDR3 DNA is TGTGCCAGCAGTTACCGGGGACAGGGGGGCTCCACACACCTCACAGATACGCAGTATTTT. Translating it yields CASSYRGQGGSTHLTDTQYF.

The chain is built from TRBV6-5 and TRBJ2-3; tentative D call: TRBD1 (6 bases). V was trimmed by 6 bases and J by 6 bases, leaving 16 bases between them. CDR3 length: 14 amino acids. Germline V CDR1 and CDR2: MNHEY, SVGAGI. The CDR3 coding sequence is TGTGCCAGCAGAGGGACACCCCCGGGGGATACGCAGTATTTT. This gives the protein CASRGTPPGDTQYF.

This clonotype has more than one count but fewer than ten. The chain joins TRBV29-1 to TRBJ1-6; TRBD1 matches 7 bases. CDR1 SQVTM and CDR2 ANQGSEA come from the germline V gene. The CDR3 is 12 residues long. The DNA of the CDR3 is TGCACCAACCGGGACAGAAATTCACCCCTCCACTTT. As protein: CTNRDRNSPLHF.